This record concerns one T cell receptor (beta chain) sequence. The clone's antigen remains unknown. Per-base qualities were not stored, and no clone one base away is much larger. Receptor libraries were prepared by the immunoSEQ multiplex PCR assay. A mixture of 60 forward primers for TCR Vbeta segments and 13 reverse primers for TCR Jbeta segments was used in the multiplex PCR. A multiplex PCR assay on genomic DNA amplified the CDR3 region of rearranged TCR beta genes. Amplified TCR beta libraries were sequenced as 87-base-pair reads on the Illumina HiSeq System. The source study handled its data this way. In a later analysis, some 80 million unique TCR beta chains were counted across the 500 to 850 repertoires, and around 10 million of these chains were shared by at least two donors. A nearest-neighbor algorithm error-corrected the raw reads and collapsed the reads into unique sequences, merging closely related sequences to remove PCR and sequencing errors. CDR3 sequences were aligned to IMGT reference sequences to assign V, D and J gene segments. For a sequence to be retained, at least a six-nucleotide match to both a V gene segment and a J gene segment was required. Rearrangements were called productive when the CDR3 lacked stop codons and stayed in frame with V and J; all others were non-productive. CDR3 was defined by IMGT convention, running from the second conserved V-encoded cysteine to the conserved J-encoded phenylalanine. Sequences without an unambiguous match to a single V gene segment were excluded from the earlier analysis of a few hundred of the donors. In an earlier analysis of approximately 590 of the donors, V segments were called functional above 56.7% productive rearrangements and were called segregating when the between-donor standard deviation exceeded 5%. A statistical classification framework was built for diagnosing cytomegalovirus status from the catalog of TCR beta chain sequences. In a later analysis, V and J genes were assigned by comparing TCR nucleotide sequences against IMGT/GENE-DB human TR gene sequences. Using the TCRdist pipeline, a later analysis assigned CDR3 sequences along with most-parsimonious VDJ recombination scenarios. In a later analysis, each TCR beta chain was defined by its CDR3 amino acid sequence together with its V-gene family, and reads without a unique V-gene family were excluded. A later analysis removed 592 highly shared, low-generation-probability nucleotide sequences to deal with suspected cross-contamination and a sequencing artifact. In a later analysis, a clonal expansion index for each public chain was calculated from normalized within-repertoire ranks of inferred template counts. Generation probabilities in a later analysis came from a VDJ recombination model fitted to out-of-frame rearrangements, and those results were checked against IGoR. In a later analysis, TCR-TCR, TCR-HLA and TCR-CMV co-occurrence was scored with hypergeometric tests, and a repertoire-size bias correction was applied to TCR pairs. False discovery rates were estimated in a later analysis by permuting HLA or CMV assignments 20 times. A later analysis grouped co-occurring TCRs with DBSCAN, adding TCRdist sequence similarity when clustering within HLA-allele-positive subsets. Repertoires with fewer than 30,000 or more than 120,000 public chains, plus five repertoires with anomalous nucleotide sharing, were excluded from co-occurrence clustering. Here the immuneACCESS table is served through TCRdb, limited to in-frame sequences with V and J called. Missing clones are a known gap in these copies; in checked studies unresolved V genes cover under half, and the rest lacks a known reason. Clonal size and the V and J genes are those of that table, whereas D and trimming came from the DNA. For this sample the table gives fewer than 350,000 clones, of which approximately 90% were detected only once. The ten biggest clones cover roughly 2.3% of the sample.

This entry is derived from a study of cytomegalovirus exposure and HLA in healthy donors (dated by TCRdb to between 2016 and 2019). With regard to the full study: An earlier analysis of several hundred of the donors reported approximately 290 Gb of sequence data and some 120 million unique TCR beta sequences from 150 million to 200 million T cells. An early release that covered some 630 HLA-typed donors contained about 300 gigabases of sequencing data and tens of millions of unique TCR sequences. Among the roughly 410 genotyped donors, around 79% belonged to the genetic ancestry cluster associated with self-reported Caucasian donors. The study aimed to test whether signatures of past pathogen exposure could be identified by cataloging public T cell receptors. The T cell repertoires of 666 subjects were profiled by immunosequencing and related to cytomegalovirus serostatus. A separate validation cohort of more than 100 different subjects was used in addition to the roughly 720-subject first cohort. High-throughput TCR immunosequencing, statistical association of individual TCRs with disease status, and machine learning were combined to predict cytomegalovirus infection status. To study patterns of TCR occurrence, a later analysis re-analyzed previously published TCR beta repertoires from 650 to 750 donors and added high-resolution HLA genotyping. The later analysis used no new phenotypic data to find candidate immune exposures, relying instead on TCR beta sequences and their occurrence across donors. To decide whether each TCR beta V gene segment behaved as functional or pseudogenic, an earlier analysis of several hundred of the donors relied on high-throughput TCR beta sequencing. Donor age, sex, ethnicity and CMV serostatus were compiled together with the repertoire data. Genome-wide SNP genotypes for about three fifths of the roughly 670 donors were used in a later genetic analysis, which treated that subset as a discovery cohort. All discovery cohort repertoires had been generated using a single sequencing platform. HLA typing included class I and class II loci at four-digit resolution. Typing coverage varied by locus: roughly 629-640 donors for A, B, C, DRB1 and DQB1; approximately 520 for DQA1; more than 600 for DPA1; some 470 for DPB1. A handful of DR-DQ haplotypes were treated as single units for association and clustering because of strong linkage in the cohort. Across roughly 420 genotyped donors of the cohort, an average of approximately 220,000 unique TCR beta nucleotide sequences per donor were sequenced, and approximately 17% of those sequences were non-productive. What the research found in general, with its limitations: Correlated functional status among segregating V segments might be attributable to linkage disequilibrium, but an unknown experimental factor could not be ruled out. While some public TCRs were present in many individuals, most TCR sequences turned up only very rarely across donors. A few of the identified cytomegalovirus-associated TCR beta chains were confirmed in vitro to be specific for cytomegalovirus antigens. Specific HLA alleles were associated with roughly 17,000 TCR beta sequences at a false discovery rate of 0.05 in a later analysis. For the cohort, immune exposure information was limited to CMV serostatus. A later analysis reported that several top co-occurrence clusters appeared linked to parvovirus B19, influenza, CMV and Epstein-Barr virus. This cohort had only TCR beta chains sequenced, and the lack of alpha or paired-chain data limited which features could be detected. The study gave a list of around 170 TCR beta chains associated with cytomegalovirus. Some IMGT-functional V segments, including TRBV6-2 and TRBV6-3, could not be told apart with the 87-base-pair reads, so those segments were excluded. A later analysis found that most CMV-associated TCR beta chains appeared HLA-restricted, with HLA associations seemingly driven largely by CMV exposure. In a later analysis, TCR association rates were found to vary across HLA loci, with the most associated TCRs seen for DRB1 alleles and the fewest for HLA-C alleles. According to the authors, the approach could potentially be generalized to other disease states and immunological phenotypes. When HLA alleles, especially DR and DQ, strongly co-occurred, TCR associations were difficult to assign to individual alleles. Because counts were too low, approximately 15 rarely observed V segments, including chromosome 9 orphons, were excluded from the earlier analysis of several hundred of the donors. V-gene and J-gene trimming of TCR beta chains was associated with a missense DCLRE1C variant in a later genetic analysis, and the association was replicated in an independent cohort. An earlier analysis of approximately 540 of the donors showed that most TCR beta V segments appeared in productive rearrangements either about 87% or about 30% of the time, which broadly matched IMGT annotations. Because HLA typing was unavailable for some donors at each locus, only the typed subset was used in association tests. A further reported finding was that TCR beta sequences accurately predicted the HLA-A and HLA-B alleles for most subjects in the first cohort. According to a later genetic analysis, donors in an Asian-associated ancestry cluster had fewer N-insertions in productive TCRs than the roughly 660-donor mean. A cluster of highly shared sequence variants was judged likely to be a technical artifact of the sequencing pipeline. A later analysis found that HLA-associated TCR beta chains were more clonally expanded and had lower generation probabilities than equally common non-associated chains. Sequencing depth was assumed to be roughly uniform across donors in the presence/absence analyses, though that assumption may not hold. In both the original and validation cohorts, the classifier was reported to diagnose cytomegalovirus status with high specificity and sensitivity.

V sheds 4 bases and J sheds 2 bases, leaving 9 bases between their ends. Taken from the germline V gene, the CDR1 and CDR2 loops are WSHSY and SAAADI. The CDR3 numbers 14 residues from cysteine through phenylalanine. Just CDR3 DNA is preserved here, 42 bases in frame from base 1. The cohort comprised 666 healthy bone marrow donors. Cohort members were all nominally healthy when sampled, although unrecorded immune exposures were likely present. The donor was CMV seronegative and belonged to the group of approximately 320 seronegative cohort members. Each donor provided a peripheral blood sample, and peripheral blood mononuclear cells were used for TCR beta sequencing. The Qiagen DNeasy Blood Extraction Kit was used to extract genomic DNA from the blood cell samples.

Specimen: PBMCs. The TCR sequence derives from a woman under 30 in good health and CMV-seronegative. Here the chain combines TRBV10-2 and TRBJ1-5; no confident D gene assignment can be made. The DNA sequence is as follows: TGCGCCAGCAGTGTAGCTTTGGGCAATCAGCCCCAGCATTTT. Translated, it reads CASSVALGNQPQHF.